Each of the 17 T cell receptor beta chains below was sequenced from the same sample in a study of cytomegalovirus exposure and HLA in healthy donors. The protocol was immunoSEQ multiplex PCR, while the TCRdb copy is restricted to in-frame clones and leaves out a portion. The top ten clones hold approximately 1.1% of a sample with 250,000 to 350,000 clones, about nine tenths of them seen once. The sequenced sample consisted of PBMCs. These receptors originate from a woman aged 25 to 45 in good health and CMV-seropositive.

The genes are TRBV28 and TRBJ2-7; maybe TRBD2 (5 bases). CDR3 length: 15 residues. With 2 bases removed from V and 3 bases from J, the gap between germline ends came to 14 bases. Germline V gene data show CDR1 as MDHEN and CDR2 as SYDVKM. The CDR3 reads CASSLERTFYYEQYF. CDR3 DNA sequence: TGTGCCAGCAGTTTAGAGAGGACTTTCTACTACGAGCAGTACTTC. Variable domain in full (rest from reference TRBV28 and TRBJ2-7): DVKVTQSSRYLVKRTGEKVFLECVQDMDHENMFWYRQDPGLGLRLIYFSYDVKMKEKGDIPEGYSVSREKKERFSLILESASTNQTSMYLCASSLERTFYYEQYFGPGTRLTVT.

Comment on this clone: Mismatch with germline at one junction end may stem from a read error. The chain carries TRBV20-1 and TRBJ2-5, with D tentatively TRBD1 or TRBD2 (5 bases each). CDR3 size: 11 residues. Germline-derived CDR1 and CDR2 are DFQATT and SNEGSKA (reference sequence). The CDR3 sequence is CSGGSQEIQYF. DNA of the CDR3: TGCAGTGGGGGGAGCCAAGAGATCCAGTACTTC.

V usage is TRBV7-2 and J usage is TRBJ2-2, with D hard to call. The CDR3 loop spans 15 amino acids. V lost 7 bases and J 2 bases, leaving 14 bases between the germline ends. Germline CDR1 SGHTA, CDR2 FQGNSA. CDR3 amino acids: CASKADVGNTGELFF. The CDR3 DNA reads TGTGCCAGCAAGGCGGACGTTGGAAACACCGGGGAGCTGTTTTTT.

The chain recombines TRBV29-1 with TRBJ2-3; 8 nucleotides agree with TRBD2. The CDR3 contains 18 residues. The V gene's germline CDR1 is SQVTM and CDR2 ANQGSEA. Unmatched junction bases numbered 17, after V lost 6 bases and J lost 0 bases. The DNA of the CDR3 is TGCAGCGTGAGGGGCGCTAGCGGGCGGAGGCTAAGCACAGATACGCAGTATTTT. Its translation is CSVRGASGRRLSTDTQYF.

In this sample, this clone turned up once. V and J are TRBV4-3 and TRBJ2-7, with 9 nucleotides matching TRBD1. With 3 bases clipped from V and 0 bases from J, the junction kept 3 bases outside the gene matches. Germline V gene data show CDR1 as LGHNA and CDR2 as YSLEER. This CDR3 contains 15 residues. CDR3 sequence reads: CASSHGTGSSYEQYF. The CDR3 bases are TGCGCCAGCAGCCACGGGACAGGGTCCTCCTACGAGCAGTACTTC.

Here the CDR3 DNA reads TGTGCCAGCAGCGGCCGGGACACTAATGAAAAACTGTTTTTT. It translates to CASSGRDTNEKLFF. The chain couples TRBV9 to TRBJ1-4; TRBD1 is a possible D gene (5 bases). Trimming left V 3 bases short and J 2 bases short, with 8 bases between. This CDR3 is 14 amino acids long. Looked up from germline, CDR1 is SGDLS and CDR2 is YYNGEE.

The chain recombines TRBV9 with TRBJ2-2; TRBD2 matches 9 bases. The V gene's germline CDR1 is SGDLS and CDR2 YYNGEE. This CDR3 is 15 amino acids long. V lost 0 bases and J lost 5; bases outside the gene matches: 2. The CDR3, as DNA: TGTGCCAGCAGCGTAGGGACTAGCGCGACCGGGGAGCTGTTTTTT. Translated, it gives CASSVGTSATGELFF.

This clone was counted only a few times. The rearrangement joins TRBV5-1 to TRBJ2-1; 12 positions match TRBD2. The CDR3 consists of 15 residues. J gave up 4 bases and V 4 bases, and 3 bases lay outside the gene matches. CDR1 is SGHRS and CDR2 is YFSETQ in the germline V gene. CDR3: CASSELAGGYNEQFF. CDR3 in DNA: TGCGCCAGCAGCGAACTAGCGGGAGGTTACAATGAGCAGTTCTTC.

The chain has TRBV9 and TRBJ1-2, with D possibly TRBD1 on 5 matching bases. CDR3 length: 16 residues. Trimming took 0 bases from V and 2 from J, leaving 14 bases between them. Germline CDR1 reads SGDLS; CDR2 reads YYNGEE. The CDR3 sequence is CASSVAGGVTNYGYTF. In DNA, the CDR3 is TGTGCCAGCAGCGTAGCGGGAGGGGTAACGAACTATGGCTACACCTTC.

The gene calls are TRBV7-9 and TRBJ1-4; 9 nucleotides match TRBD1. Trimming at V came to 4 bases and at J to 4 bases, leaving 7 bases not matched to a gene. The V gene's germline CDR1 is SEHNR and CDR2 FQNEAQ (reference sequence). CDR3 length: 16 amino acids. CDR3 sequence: CASSSNRGHNNEKLFF. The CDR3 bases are TGTGCCAGCAGCTCCAACAGGGGGCACAATAATGAAAAACTGTTTTTT. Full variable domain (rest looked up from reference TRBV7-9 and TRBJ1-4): DTGVSQNPRHKITKRGQNVTFRCDPISEHNRLYWYRQTLGQGPEFLTYFQNEAQLEKSRLLSDRFSAERPKGSFSTLEIQRTEQGDSAMYLCASSSNRGHNNEKLFFGSGTQLSVL.

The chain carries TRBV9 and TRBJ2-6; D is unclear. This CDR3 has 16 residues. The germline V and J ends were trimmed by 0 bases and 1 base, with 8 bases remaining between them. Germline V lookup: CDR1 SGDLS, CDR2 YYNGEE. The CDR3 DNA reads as TGTGCCAGCAGCGTAGTATGGGGATCTGGGGCCAACGTCCTGACTTTC. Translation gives CASSVVWGSGANVLTF.

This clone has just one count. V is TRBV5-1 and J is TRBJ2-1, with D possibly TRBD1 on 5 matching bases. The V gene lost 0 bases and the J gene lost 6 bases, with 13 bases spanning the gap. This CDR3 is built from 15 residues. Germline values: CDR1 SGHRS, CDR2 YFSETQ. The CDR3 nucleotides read TGCGCCAGCAGCTTGGAGACAGCATGGGGCAATGAGCAGTTCTTC. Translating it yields CASSLETAWGNEQFF.

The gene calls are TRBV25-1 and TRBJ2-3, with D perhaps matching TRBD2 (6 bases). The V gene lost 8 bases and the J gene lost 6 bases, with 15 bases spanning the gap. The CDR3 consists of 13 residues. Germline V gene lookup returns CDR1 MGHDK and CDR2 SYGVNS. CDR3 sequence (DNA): TGTGCCAGCGGAACGGGGGTGGGTGATACGCAGTATTTT. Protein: CASGTGVGDTQYF.

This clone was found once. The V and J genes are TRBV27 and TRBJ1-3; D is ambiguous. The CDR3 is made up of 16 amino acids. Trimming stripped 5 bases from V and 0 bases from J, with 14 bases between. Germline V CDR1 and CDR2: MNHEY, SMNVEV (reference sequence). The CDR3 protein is CASSATVIPSGNTIYF. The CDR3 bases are TGTGCCAGCAGTGCGACCGTAATTCCCTCTGGAAACACCATATATTTT.

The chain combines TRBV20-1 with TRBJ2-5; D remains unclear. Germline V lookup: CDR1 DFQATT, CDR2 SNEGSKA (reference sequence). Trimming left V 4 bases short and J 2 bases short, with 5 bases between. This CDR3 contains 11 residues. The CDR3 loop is CSATLQETQYF. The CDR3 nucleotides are TGCAGTGCTACCCTACAAGAGACCCAGTACTTC.

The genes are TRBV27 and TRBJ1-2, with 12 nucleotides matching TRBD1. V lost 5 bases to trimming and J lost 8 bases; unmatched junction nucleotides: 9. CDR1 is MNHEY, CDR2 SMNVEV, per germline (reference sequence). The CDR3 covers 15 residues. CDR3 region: CASSPTPGTGGGYTF. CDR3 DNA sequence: TGTGCCAGCAGTCCAACCCCCGGGACAGGGGGCGGCTACACCTTC.

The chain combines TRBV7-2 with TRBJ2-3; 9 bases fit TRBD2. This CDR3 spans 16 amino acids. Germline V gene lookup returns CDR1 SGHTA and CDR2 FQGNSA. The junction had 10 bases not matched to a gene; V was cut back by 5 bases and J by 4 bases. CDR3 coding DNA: TGTGCCAGCAGCCCCTCCGGGACTAGCATGGCAGATACGCAGTATTTT. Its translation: CASSPSGTSMADTQYF.